This record concerns one TCR beta chain sequence. Mismatch with germline at one junction end may stem from a read error. The data stem from a study of T-cell reconstitution after alpha-beta-depleted transplantation in children. The TCRbeta library incorporated unique molecular identifiers. Via MiXCR, TCRdb re-called the PCR reads, giving one row per CDR3 protein. The sample yields some 350,000 distinct CDR3 sequences, under 13% seen once. This CDR3 has 16 amino acids. Germline CDR1 SQVTM, CDR2 ANQGSEA. Material: PBMCs from the stem cell graft donor, obtained from the stem cell graft. This TCR derives from a human donor who donated a stem cell graft to a child with acute lymphoblastic leukemia. V usage is TRBV29-1 and J usage is TRBJ2-1, with D possibly TRBD2 on 6 matching bases. The CDR3 coding sequence is TGCAGCGTTGCGGCTAGCGCTCAGGGAAGGGGTAATGAACAGTTCTTC. It is translated as CSVAASAQGRGNEQFF.